This TCR beta chain was identified in a study of Ad26.COV2.S vaccination and SARS-CoV-2 variants. Clones were sequenced by immunoSEQ multiplex PCR, and TCRdb holds only the in-frame ones, with some missing. This sample has 180,000 or so clones, with 87% found just once. The material sequenced was peripheral blood, taken after recovery from COVID-19. This TCR derives from a human donor who had recovered from COVID-19.

In DNA, the CDR3 is TGTGCCAGTAGTATAGGTTACTCCACAGATACGCAGTATTTT. Translating it yields CASSIGYSTDTQYF. V is TRBV19 and J is TRBJ2-3, with D unclear. This CDR3 has 14 amino acids. Trimming pared 1 base from V and 2 bases from J, leaving 7 bases between. Germline V lookup: CDR1 LNHDA, CDR2 SQIVND (reference sequence).